This entry concerns a single T cell receptor (beta chain). The target of this receptor is not known. Base qualities are not recorded, but no much larger clone differs from it by a single base. The collaborating institutions used their own protocols to collect whole blood in K2EDTA tubes. For TCRbeta analysis, collaborators shipped samples in one of three forms: frozen whole blood, isolated PBMCs, or DNA extracted from either of those sample types. These data come from a study of blood T cell repertoires in COVID-19 (dated by TCRdb to the early 2020s). For context, the study as a whole: Samples covering the acute and convalescent phases of COVID-19 were provided by collaborators in the United States, Italy and Spain. The material from the prospective study consisted of cDNA or gDNA derived from T cells, B-cell-depleted T cells, or PBMCs. The dataset comprised deeply sampled blood TCRbeta repertoires from subjects exposed to, actively infected with, or recovered from COVID-19. The repertoires were released in a freely available public database meant as a resource for research on the immune response to SARS-CoV-2. The samples were drawn from two sources: the first 160 participants of the ongoing ImmuneRACE study, and approximately 1,300 subjects contributed by 6 global collaborators. The sample metadata nearly always contained a de-identified subject ID, COVID-19 status, age in years and sex. HLA class I and class II types, where available, came from metadata supplied by the sample provider rather than from assay-based typing.

TCRbeta CDR3 regions were amplified from genomic DNA using the immunoSEQ Assay, a bias-controlled multiplex PCR. Per the source publication's procedure: Nucleated cell counts per sample were estimated from amplification of reference gene primers within the assay. To quantify the absolute abundance of each unique TCRbeta CDR3 rearrangement, sequence reads were collapsed and filtered. For each sample, productive Simpson clonality was calculated as the square root of Simpson's diversity index across productive rearrangements. In TCRdb, the immuneACCESS table is reduced to in-frame sequences with V and J assigned. These tables do not hold every clone; where another copy was compared, an unresolved V gene accounts for under half, and the others remain unexplained. V and J calls and clone size are as listed in that table; D and trimming were resolved from the DNA. This sample gives roughly 200,000 clones in total; around 78% of them show up just once. 2.5% to 3% of the sample is taken by the ten largest.

On the study overall, not on this receptor specifically: The quantity of clinical and demographic metadata differed by source and by participant and was supplied without curation.

The specimen was peripheral blood. The sequence was obtained from an elderly woman with active or convalescent COVID-19.

CDR3 reads: CASSSSGKGEQYF. The DNA is TGTGCCAGCAGCTCCTCAGGGAAGGGCGAGCAGTACTTC. This sequence uses TRBV7-2 and TRBJ2-7, and the D gene may be TRBD1, 5 bases matching. According to the germline V gene, CDR1 reads SGHTA and CDR2 reads FQGNSA. The germline ends are 13 bases apart after V is trimmed by 4 bases and J by 6 bases. The CDR3 sequence holds 13 residues, the cysteine and phenylalanine included. Only the CDR3 portion is preserved as DNA: 39 bases, with reading frame beginning at the first base.